A selection of T cell receptor beta chains follows, all from one sample in a study of blood T cell repertoires in COVID-19. Sequencing was performed with immunoSEQ multiplex PCR; in TCRdb, only in-frame clones are kept and a portion is missing. This sample has under 200,000 clones, with approximately 90% found just once. Sequenced material: peripheral blood. The source is a man between 18 and 29 years old with COVID-19, enrolled during active disease. Each CDR3 is given with its conserved first and last residue. The D gene is left open where the match is weak. Clone size appears in some rows only: once, few, many, or a class for an expanded clone.

>-|TRBJ1-2|TRBV3-1/TRBV3-2|-
TGTGCCAGCAGCCAAGATCAATTGGGGGGAGGCTACACCTTC
CASSQDQLGGGYTF
>-|TRBJ2-2|TRBV6-4|TRBD2
TGTGCCAGCAGTCCTTTCCGGGAGGGCCCGACCGGGGAGCTGTTTTTT
CASSPFREGPTGELFF
>-|TRBJ2-7|TRBV21-1|-
TGTGCCAGCAGCAAACCAGACAGACTCTACGAGCAGTACTTC
CASSKPDRLYEQYF
>once|TRBJ2-2|TRBV11-3|-
TGTGCCAGCAGCTTCGGGGTCGGGGAGCTGTTTTTT
CASSFGVGELFF
>-|TRBJ1-2|TRBV6-2/TRBV6-3|TRBD1
TGTGCCAGCAGCGACCAGGGGGCGAGGGGCTACACCTTC
CASSDQGARGYTF
>-|TRBJ2-1|TRBV28|TRBD2
TGTGCCAGCAGTTCCATTAGCGGGAGTCGGAACAATGAGCAGTTCTTC
CASSSISGSRNNEQFF
>-|TRBJ2-7|TRBV19|TRBD1
TGTGCCAGTAGTAAGGGGAAGGGGGCAGCCTACGAGCAGTACTTC
CASSKGKGAAYEQYF
>once|TRBJ2-4|TRBV5-6|-
TGTGCCAGCAGCTTGATCGGTCTACTAGCCAAAAACATTCAGTACTTC
CASSLIGLLAKNIQYF
>-|TRBJ1-2|TRBV29-1|-
TGCAGCACCCCTTTGGGGCTAGGCTACACCTTC
CSTPLGLGYTF
>-|TRBJ2-7|TRBV11-2|-
TGTGCCAGCAGCTTAGATAGAGACTACGAGCAGTACTTC
CASSLDRDYEQYF
>-|TRBJ2-3|TRBV28|TRBD2
TGTGCCAGCAGTCACCGGGACTACACCACAGATACGCAGTATTTT
CASSHRDYTTDTQYF
>-|TRBJ2-3|TRBV2|TRBD2
TGTGCCAGCAGTGAAGGGTCTAGCGGGAGCACAGATACGCAGTATTTT
CASSEGSSGSTDTQYF
>-|TRBJ2-1|TRBV24-1|-
TGTGCCACCGGAGCAACGGACTACAATGAGCAGTTCTTC
CATGATDYNEQFF
>-|TRBJ2-3|TRBV7-7|-
TGTGCCAGCAGCGCAGCTAGCGGCACAGATACGCAGTATTTT
CASSAASGTDTQYF
>once|TRBJ1-6|TRBV10-1|-
TGCGCCAGCAGTGAGTCCAGGACTGAGAATTCACCCCTCCACTTT
CASSESRTENSPLHF
>-|TRBJ1-5|TRBV6-5|TRBD1
TGTGCCAGGAGGGACAGGGGTCAGGGCAATCAGCCCCAGCATTTT
CARRDRGQGNQPQHF
>-|TRBJ1-5|TRBV6-1|-
TGTGCCAGCAGTCCCGACAGTTATCAGCCCCAGCATTTT
CASSPDSYQPQHF